This is a list of T cell receptor beta chains from one sample in a study of T cell changes during pregnancy in multiple sclerosis. TCRdb's table, derived via immunoSEQ multiplex PCR, lists solely in-frame clones and lacks some. The sample lists some 67,000 clones, about 91% occurring once. Sequencing used peripheral blood, obtained after pregnancy. The receptors shown here come from a female donor with multiple sclerosis, enrolled in a pregnancy study. CDR3s include the opening cysteine and the closing phenylalanine or tryptophan. The D gene is left open where the match is weak. Size tells how often a clone was seen (once, few, many) or the class of an expanded clone, and some rows leave it out.

cdr3_aa | cdr3_nt | clone_size | j_call | v_call | d_call
CASSPGLAVTYEQYF | TGTGCCAGCTCACCGGGACTAGCGGTAACCTACGAGCAGTACTTC | . | TRBJ2-7 | TRBV18 | TRBD2
CASSDGQVEKLFF | TGTGCCAGCAGTGACGGACAGGTCGAAAAACTGTTTTTT | . | TRBJ1-4 | TRBV6-1 | TRBD1
CATIGASNTGELFF | TGTGCCACCATAGGGGCATCGAACACCGGGGAGCTGTTTTTT | . | TRBJ2-2 | TRBV21-1 | .
CASSELAGATDTQYF | TGTGCCAGCAGTGAACTAGCGGGAGCCACAGATACGCAGTATTTT | . | TRBJ2-3 | TRBV6-4 | TRBD2
CASSPGKSYEQYF | TGTGCCAGCAGCCCAGGGAAGTCCTACGAGCAGTACTTC | . | TRBJ2-7 | TRBV11-2 | .
CASSPGLALKNNEQFF | TGTGCCAGCAGCCCCGGACTAGCGTTGAAAAACAATGAGCAGTTCTTC | . | TRBJ2-1 | TRBV7-9 | TRBD2
CASTGQGGYEQYF | TGTGCCAGCACCGGACAGGGGGGGTACGAGCAGTACTTC | . | TRBJ2-7 | TRBV7-9 | TRBD1
CAISNSGTGGGTEAFF | TGTGCCATCAGCAACTCCGGGACAGGGGGTGGCACTGAAGCTTTCTTT | . | TRBJ1-1 | TRBV10-3 | TRBD1
CASSVAGESYNEQFF | TGTGCCAGCAGCGTAGCGGGAGAGTCCTACAATGAGCAGTTCTTC | . | TRBJ2-1 | TRBV9 | .
CASSLRDRASEQYF | TGTGCCAGCAGCCTGCGGGACAGGGCTTCCGAGCAGTACTTC | . | TRBJ2-7 | TRBV5-6 | TRBD1
CASSDFQGQGNEQFF | TGTGCCAGCAGTGACTTTCAGGGCCAGGGGAATGAGCAGTTCTTC | . | TRBJ2-1 | TRBV2 | .
CASSVQTSPVDTQYF | TGTGCCAGCAGCGTACAGACATCCCCTGTAGATACGCAGTATTTT | once | TRBJ2-3 | TRBV9 | .
CASSPQKGGGSAYGYTF | TGTGCCAGTAGTCCCCAGAAAGGGGGCGGGTCCGCCTATGGCTACACCTTC | . | TRBJ1-2 | TRBV19 | TRBD1
CASSFSGVGQPQHF | TGTGCCAGCAGTTTCTCGGGGGTGGGTCAGCCCCAGCATTTT | . | TRBJ1-5 | TRBV28 | .
CASSFNPAGGTDTQYF | TGTGCCAGCAGCTTCAATCCAGCGGGAGGTACAGATACGCAGTATTTT | . | TRBJ2-3 | TRBV7-2 | TRBD2
CAWRRDRGSSYNEQFF | TGTGCCTGGAGGCGCGATAGGGGTAGCTCCTACAATGAGCAGTTCTTC | . | TRBJ2-1 | TRBV30 | .
CASSSWTGERNEQFF | TGTGCCAGCAGTTCCTGGACAGGGGAGAGGAATGAGCAGTTCTTC | . | TRBJ2-1 | TRBV27 | TRBD1
CASSPGTGGLNEQYF | TGTGCCAGCTCACCAGGGACAGGGGGCTTAAACGAGCAGTACTTC | . | TRBJ2-7 | TRBV18 | TRBD1
CASSSGTGKEKLFF | TGTGCCAGCAGCTCCGGGACAGGGAAGGAAAAACTGTTTTTT | . | TRBJ1-4 | TRBV9 | TRBD1
CASSNRDFNTGELFF | TGTGCCAGCAGTAACCGGGACTTCAACACCGGGGAGCTGTTTTTT | . | TRBJ2-2 | TRBV6-5 | .
CAISAQEETQYF | TGTGCCATCAGTGCACAAGAAGAGACCCAGTACTTC | . | TRBJ2-5 | TRBV10-3 | .
CASSPNAGTEAFF | TGTGCCAGCAGCCCAAATGCGGGCACTGAAGCTTTCTTT | . | TRBJ1-1 | TRBV7-9 | .
CASSESYGYTF | TGTGCCAGCAGTGAATCGTATGGCTACACCTTC | . | TRBJ1-2 | TRBV6-1 | .
CASSSPLGGGTMNTEAFF | TGTGCCAGCAGCTCACCTTTAGGCGGCGGGACTATGAACACTGAAGCTTTCTTT | . | TRBJ1-1 | TRBV5-6 | .
CAWSVWTSGRAGEQYF | TGTGCCTGGAGTGTTTGGACTAGCGGGAGGGCGGGGGAGCAGTACTTC | . | TRBJ2-7 | TRBV30 | TRBD2
CASREYVRDEQFF | TGTGCCAGCAGGGAGTATGTACGGGATGAGCAGTTCTTC | . | TRBJ2-1 | TRBV28 | .
CASSQIGDRYEQYF | TGTGCCAGCAGCCAGATAGGGGACAGATACGAGCAGTACTTC | once | TRBJ2-7 | TRBV5-6 | TRBD1
CASSFREGGVEQYF | TGTGCCAGCAGCTTCCGAGAAGGGGGCGTCGAGCAGTACTTC | . | TRBJ2-7 | TRBV7-9 | TRBD1
CASSKGLAELYEQYF | TGCGCCAGCAGTAAGGGACTAGCGGAGCTCTACGAGCAGTACTTC | . | TRBJ2-7 | TRBV5-1 | TRBD2
CSVLVSLGGYGYTF | TGCAGCGTTCTGGTCTCCCTAGGCGGCTATGGCTACACCTTC | . | TRBJ1-2 | TRBV29-1 | .
CASSFNRGYNEQFF | TGTGCCAGCAGTTTCAATCGAGGCTACAATGAGCAGTTCTTC | . | TRBJ2-1 | TRBV27 | .
CASSPTGGYEKLFF | TGCGCCAGCAGCCCCACAGGGGGCTATGAAAAACTGTTTTTT | . | TRBJ1-4 | TRBV5-1 | TRBD1
CASSYLQGAIGYTF | TGCGCCAGCAGCTACCTGCAGGGGGCTATTGGCTACACCTTC | . | TRBJ1-2 | TRBV5-1 | TRBD1
CASSGRAYTGELFF | TGTGCCTCTAGCGGGAGGGCCTACACCGGGGAGCTGTTTTTT | . | TRBJ2-2 | TRBV30 | TRBD2
CASSLRSRVNTEAFF | TGCGCCAGCAGCTTGCGAAGCAGGGTGAACACTGAAGCTTTCTTT | . | TRBJ1-1 | TRBV5-1 | .
CASSYEMGASEAFF | TGTGCCAGCAGTTACGAGATGGGGGCGAGTGAAGCTTTCTTT | . | TRBJ1-1 | TRBV6-6 | .
CASSLVEGLQETQYF | TGTGCCAGCAGCTTAGTGGAGGGGCTTCAAGAGACCCAGTACTTC | . | TRBJ2-5 | TRBV7-2 | .
CASSTGVGTLDPRFF | TGTGCCAGCAGTACTGGGGTCGGGACATTGGATCCCCGGTTCTTC | . | TRBJ2-1 | TRBV6-1 | .
CASSEGLAGVRGQYF | TGTGCCAGCAGTGAGGGACTAGCGGGAGTACGGGGGCAGTACTTC | . | TRBJ2-7 | TRBV6-1 | TRBD2
CASSVANMDTQYF | TGTGCCAGCAGCGTAGCTAATATGGATACGCAGTATTTT | once | TRBJ2-3 | TRBV9 | .
CASTHGLFSTDTQYF | TGTGCCAGCACCCACGGACTATTTTCCACAGATACGCAGTATTTT | . | TRBJ2-3 | TRBV5-4 | .
CASSLGQGETQYF | TGTGCCAGCAGCCTGGGACAGGGTGAGACCCAGTACTTC | once | TRBJ2-5 | TRBV11-1 | TRBD1
CASTYRAGELFF | TGTGCCAGTACCTACAGGGCCGGGGAGCTGTTTTTT | once | TRBJ2-2 | TRBV19 | .
CASIRDWDRAYEQYF | TGTGCCAGCATAAGAGACTGGGACAGGGCCTACGAGCAGTACTTC | . | TRBJ2-7 | TRBV6-1 | TRBD1
CASSAWTSPGELFF | TGTGCCAGCAGCGCCTGGACTAGTCCCGGGGAGCTGTTTTTT | . | TRBJ2-2 | TRBV11-2 | TRBD2
CASSSLTGTSGNPEQFF | TGTGCCAGCAGCTCTTTGACCGGGACTAGCGGAAACCCTGAGCAGTTCTTC | . | TRBJ2-1 | TRBV11-2 | TRBD2
CASSQDREANTEAFF | TGCGCCAGCAGCCAGGACAGGGAGGCGAACACTGAAGCTTTCTTT | . | TRBJ1-1 | TRBV4-1 | TRBD1